This T cell receptor beta chain was identified in a study of T cells in localized non-small cell lung cancer. V lost 0 bases and J 4 bases, leaving 20 bases between the germline ends. This CDR3 region has 17 residues. Germline CDR1 SGHDT, CDR2 YYEEEE. Notes on the study in general: In the blood, greater T cell density corresponded to longer overall survival. Maximal T cell clonality occurred in uninvolved adjacent lung, with tumor ranking below it. Appearance in adjacent lung was seen for a median 57 of the top 100 tumor clones.

Sequencing was performed with immunoSEQ multiplex PCR; in TCRdb, only in-frame clones are kept and a portion is missing. The profile shows fewer than 95,000 clones, approximately 91% of them singletons. As regards this clone: Its antigen is as yet unknown.

Material: PBMCs, obtained before any cancer treatment. The V gene is TRBV5-6, the J gene TRBJ2-7; maybe TRBD2 (7 bases). The source is a woman aged 35-75 years with stage II squamous cell lung carcinoma. The CDR3 DNA is TGTGCCAGCAGCTTGGGGCGGAAGGGGGGGCCCAGGTACGAGCAGTACTTC. Protein sequence: CASSLGRKGGPRYEQYF.